Following are 7 T cell receptor beta chains from one sample sequenced in a study of CD8 T cells in ankylosing spondylitis. Study-wide points: Ankylosing spondylitis blood appeared to be characterized by a TCR beta motif of eight highly homologous variants.

One entry per CDR3 protein, called by TCRdb with MiXCR from the 5' RACE reads. The sample holds roughly 300,000 distinct CDR3 sequences, roughly 8% seen once. Their antigen targets remain unknown. What was sequenced was blood, either unsorted or a sorted T cell fraction (not recorded which). The receptors derive from a male donor with ankylosing spondylitis.

This clonotype was recorded a few times. This chain joins TRBV11-1 and TRBJ2-1; 9 nucleotides line up with TRBD2. The germline CDR1 and CDR2 sequences are SGHAT and FQDESV (reference sequence). The J segment lost 4 bases and the V segment lost 5 bases, leaving 9 bases of the junction unmatched. CDR3 length: 16 residues. Here the CDR3 DNA reads TGTGCCAGCAGCAATCCCGGGACTAGCAGATACAATGAGCAGTTCTTC. Its translation: CASSNPGTSRYNEQFF.

In its sample, this clonotype was seen a few times. The rearrangement links TRBV12-3 or TRBV12-4 to TRBJ2-1, with 12 positions matching TRBD2. The CDR3 is made up of 16 amino acids. V gave up 6 bases and J gave up 4 bases; unmatched junction bases: 7. Here the CDR3 DNA reads TGTGCCAGCAGCCGGCTAGCGGGAGGGCCGTACAATGAGCAGTTCTTC. The encoded protein is CASSRLAGGPYNEQFF.

This clonotype was seen repeatedly, ten times or more. The chain recombines TRBV10-3 with TRBJ2-3; 11 bases line up with TRBD1. CDR3 length equals 15 residues. Germline trimming cut 8 bases from V and 0 bases from J; bases unmatched to any gene: 4. Germline assignment: CDR1 ENHRY and CDR2 SYGVKD. CDR3 nucleotides: TGTGCCATCGGGGGACAGGGGGAGAGCACAGATACGCAGTATTTT. Translated, it gives CAIGGQGESTDTQYF.

This clonotype occurred many times. The gene calls are TRBV29-1 and TRBJ1-1; TRBD1 might be the D (5 bases). The germline V gene encodes CDR1 SQVTM and CDR2 ANQGSEA. The ends were cut back, 4 bases at V and 7 bases at J, with 10 bases in the middle. This CDR3 comprises 11 residues. CDR3: CSVVEGLEAFF. The CDR3 DNA reads as TGCAGCGTTGTCGAGGGACTTGAAGCTTTCTTT.

This clonotype was seen repeatedly, ten times or more. The chain combines TRBV5-4 with TRBJ2-2; maybe TRBD1 (6 bases). The CDR3 is 13 residues long. In germline, CDR1 is SGHNT, CDR2 YYREEE (reference sequence). V was trimmed by 2 bases and J by 7 bases, leaving 9 bases between them. The CDR3 sequence: CASSFGGLGELFF. CDR3 nucleotide sequence: TGTGCCAGCAGCTTTGGGGGCCTCGGGGAGCTGTTTTTT.

This clonotype was counted many times. The gene calls are TRBV10-3 and TRBJ2-5; no definite D call. This CDR3 contains 14 residues. Germline V gene lookup returns CDR1 ENHRY and CDR2 SYGVKD. V was clipped by 0 bases and J by 1 base, with 6 bases between them. The CDR3 sequence is CAISESRGQETQYF. The CDR3 DNA reads as TGTGCCATCAGTGAGTCGAGAGGCCAAGAGACCCAGTACTTC.

In nucleotides, the CDR3 is TGCAGCGTTGACTCGGGAAGGGAGACCCAGTACTTC. This gives the protein CSVDSGRETQYF. The V call is TRBV29-1, the J call TRBJ2-5; the D gene is possibly TRBD2 (5 bases). Trimming took off 3 bases at V and 5 bases at J, with 10 bases between the two ends. Germline lookup yields CDR1 SQVTM and CDR2 ANQGSEA. The CDR3 extends over 12 amino acids.